The 23 T cell receptor beta chains below come from one sample, sequenced in a study of early T cells in non-severe SARS-CoV-2 infection. TCRdb passed the 5' RACE reads through MiXCR, listing each CDR3 protein once. The table includes some 60,000 distinct CDR3 sequences, roughly 12% detected once. The source material was whole blood. Source of these receptors: an adult who was a healthcare worker with PCR-confirmed SARS-CoV-2 infection or an uninfected control (not recorded which).

The table lists this clonotype with a count of one. A read error is possible here, since a much larger clone lies one base away. V and J are TRBV6-5 and TRBJ2-3; the D gene could be TRBD1 or TRBD2 (5 bases each). Germline V lookup: CDR1 MNHEY, CDR2 SVGAGI. Trimming cost V 10 bases and J 9 bases, with 17 bases left between them. The CDR3 is made up of 12 amino acids. The CDR3, as DNA: TGTGCCAACAGCCCGGGACGTCGGACGCAGTATTTT. It specifies CANSPGRRTQYF.

The V and J genes are TRBV5-4 and TRBJ1-1; 7 nucleotides agree with TRBD1. The V and J ends lost 2 bases and 3 bases, in that order; junction bases with no gene match: 16. CDR1 and CDR2 (germline): SGHNT, YYREEE (reference sequence). The CDR3 has 18 amino acids. The CDR3 bases are TGTGCCAGCAGCTTAGGGGGACAGAAGGCCCTCAGGGACACTGAAGCTTTCTTT. This gives the protein CASSLGGQKALRDTEAFF.

This clonotype occurred a few times. This chain joins TRBV5-4 and TRBJ2-1; 8 positions agree with TRBD2. The V and J ends lost 4 bases and 4 bases, in that order; junction bases with no gene match: 13. Germline V CDR1 and CDR2: SGHNT, YYREEE (reference sequence). This CDR3 has 17 amino acids. The CDR3 here is CASSGGGASGLYNEQFF. CDR3 in DNA: TGTGCCAGCAGCGGGGGAGGCGCTAGCGGGCTTTACAATGAGCAGTTCTTC. The full variable domain, with the rest looked up from reference TRBV5-4 and TRBJ2-1, is ETGVTQSPTHLIKTRGQQVTLRCSSQSGHNTVSWYQQALGQGPQFIFQYYREEENGRGNFPPRFSGLQFPNYSSELNVNALELDDSALYLCASSGGGASGLYNEQFFGPGTRLTVL.

This clonotype was seen ten or more times. The rearrangement uses TRBV15 and TRBJ2-7; D is possibly TRBD2 (6 bases). From germline, CDR1 is LNHNV and CDR2 YYDKDF (reference sequence). The CDR3 has 15 amino acids. Trimming removed 1 base from V and 5 bases from J, with 15 bases in between. CDR3 loop: CATSRGTGDSHEQYF. CDR3 DNA: TGTGCCACCAGCAGAGGAACGGGAGATTCCCACGAGCAGTACTTC.

This clonotype was detected ten times or more. The chain has TRBV11-2 and TRBJ2-1, with D uncertain. From germline, CDR1 is SGHAT and CDR2 FQNNGV. V lost 5 bases and J lost 2, with 1 base in between. The CDR3 has 11 amino acids. CDR3 residues: CASSTYNEQFF. As DNA, the CDR3 is TGTGCCAGCAGCACCTACAATGAGCAGTTCTTC.

This clonotype occurred many times. J is TRBJ2-7 and V is TRBV18; D is ambiguous. Germline V gene data show CDR1 as KGHSH and CDR2 as LQKENI. The V end lost 6 bases, the J end lost 0 bases, and 9 bases lay between the germline ends. This CDR3 comprises 13 residues. In DNA, the CDR3 is TGTGCCAGCTCCCCAGTTGCCTCCTACGAGCAGTACTTC. Translation: CASSPVASYEQYF.

The sample holds a few counts of this clonotype. This chain joins TRBV29-1 and TRBJ2-1, with 10 bases that match TRBD1. The V and J ends lost 7 bases and 2 bases, in that order; junction bases with no gene match: 5. Per the germline V gene, CDR1 is SQVTM and CDR2 is ANQGSEA. CDR3 length: 14 residues. The CDR3 is CSGMGQGTYNEQFF. CDR3 sequence (DNA): TGCAGCGGTATGGGACAGGGGACCTACAATGAGCAGTTCTTC.

This clonotype has at least ten counts. This chain uses TRBV28 with TRBJ2-6; maybe TRBD1 (6 bases). The CDR3 is 17 residues long. Germline-derived CDR1 and CDR2 are MDHEN and SYDVKM. Trimming left V 8 bases short and J 1 base short, with 18 bases between. The CDR3 loop reads CASGSGTPTSGANVLTF. Here the CDR3 DNA reads TGTGCCAGCGGGTCCGGGACACCAACTTCTGGGGCCAACGTCCTGACTTTC.

The V and J genes are TRBV7-3 and TRBJ2-3, with 12 nucleotides matching TRBD2. The CDR3 extends over 14 amino acids. The V segment lost 7 bases and the J segment 3 bases; nucleotides outside the gene matches: 2. Germline V gene sequence: CDR1 SGHTA, CDR2 FQGTGA. The CDR3 loop reads CASNLAGGTDTQYF. The CDR3 nucleotides are TGTGCCAGCAACCTAGCGGGAGGGACAGATACGCAGTATTTT.

This clonotype came up many times. The chain recombines TRBV28 with TRBJ1-5; no clear D. Per the germline V gene, CDR1 is MDHEN and CDR2 is SYDVKM. Trimming shortened V by 6 bases and J by 1 base, and 16 bases separated the two germline ends. The CDR3 runs to 16 residues. The CDR3 coding sequence is TGTGCCAGCAGCCCCCGGAGTCCCGCCAGCAATCAGCCCCAGCATTTT. It yields the protein CASSPRSPASNQPQHF.

This clonotype was seen repeatedly, ten times or more. The rearrangement joins TRBV27 to TRBJ2-1; D possibly corresponds to TRBD2 (7 bases). Trimming removed 3 bases from V and 4 bases from J, with 19 bases in between. The CDR3 is made up of 17 amino acids. The germline gives CDR1 MNHEY, CDR2 SMNVEV (reference sequence). Here the CDR3 reads CASSLIAMRGLYNEQFF. For the CDR3, the DNA is TGTGCCAGCAGTTTGATAGCGATGCGGGGGCTTTACAATGAGCAGTTCTTC.

This clonotype was counted ten times or more. The chain carries TRBV20-1 and TRBJ2-1, with no clear D. V lost 1 base and J lost 0, with 10 bases in between. CDR3 length equals 15 residues. Germline V gene data show CDR1 as DFQATT and CDR2 as SNEGSKA (reference sequence). CDR3 region: CSARVGQSSYNEQFF. CDR3 DNA sequence: TGCAGTGCTAGAGTCGGCCAGAGCTCCTACAATGAGCAGTTCTTC.

In its sample, this clonotype was seen many times. The chain combines TRBV7-8 with TRBJ2-5, with D unclear. Trimming cost V 1 base and J 4 bases, with 4 bases left between them. This CDR3 has 12 residues. Germline lookup yields CDR1 SGHVS and CDR2 FQNEAQ. CDR3 bases: TGTGCCAGCAGCTTAGTTGCAGAGACCCAGTACTTC. It yields the protein CASSLVAETQYF.

This clonotype occurred many times. This chain links TRBV21-1 with TRBJ1-1. TRBV21-1 is annotated as a pseudogene. This CDR3 is built from 11 residues. The CDR3 spells CASTVGTEAFF. CDR3 nucleotides: TGTGCCAGCACCGTTGGAACTGAAGCTTTCTTT.

The chain joins TRBV20-1 to TRBJ1-6; D is unresolved. With 0 bases removed from V and 6 bases from J, the gap between germline ends came to 12 bases. The CDR3 has 15 residues. The germline gives CDR1 DFQATT, CDR2 SNEGSKA (reference sequence). The CDR3 reads CSARESPVFNSPLHF. CDR3 DNA: TGCAGTGCTAGAGAATCGCCAGTATTTAATTCACCCCTCCACTTT.

There are many counts of this clonotype. The rearrangement links TRBV3-1 to TRBJ2-3, with a possible D match to TRBD2 (6 bases). CDR1 is LGHDT, CDR2 YNNKEL, per germline (reference sequence). The CDR3 contains 14 residues. V was shortened by 7 bases and J by 0 bases, with 11 bases between the two germline ends. CDR3 in DNA: TGTGCCAGCAAGGCGGGGCCTAGCACAGATACGCAGTATTTT. It yields the protein CASKAGPSTDTQYF.

At least ten counts were recorded for this clonotype. J is TRBJ2-2 and V is TRBV12-3 or TRBV12-4; no definite D call. V lost 1 base, J lost 7 bases, and 4 bases lay in between. The CDR3 is made up of 12 amino acids. CDR3 bases: TGTGCCAGCAGTTTAGTTAGCGGGGAGCTGTTTTTT. Amino acids: CASSLVSGELFF.

This clonotype was detected only a few times. This rearrangement joins TRBV5-1 to TRBJ1-2; a weak D match, TRBD1 (5 bases). CDR3 size: 15 residues. V was shortened by 4 bases and J by 3 bases, with 16 bases between the two germline ends. Germline V gene data show CDR1 as SGHRS and CDR2 as YFSETQ. The CDR3 DNA is TGCGCCAGCAGCCTGGGACCCCTCGGTGACTATGGCTACACCTTC. As protein: CASSLGPLGDYGYTF.

This clonotype has a count of ten or more. The chain combines TRBV5-1 with TRBJ2-7; D not resolved. This CDR3 contains 14 residues. Trimming removed 1 base from V and 2 bases from J, with 10 bases in between. Germline CDR1 reads SGHRS; CDR2 reads YFSETQ. CDR3 DNA: TGCGCCAGCAGCTTGTGGGAAAACACCTACGAGCAGTACTTC. It encodes CASSLWENTYEQYF.

This clonotype was seen ten or more times. The chain recombines TRBV7-8 with TRBJ2-1; no firm D call. Germline CDR1 is SGHVS and CDR2 is FQNEAQ. The CDR3 loop spans 16 amino acids. Trimming pared 5 bases from V and 0 bases from J, leaving 14 bases between. The CDR3: CASSPTRTGSYNEQFF. In DNA, the CDR3 is TGTGCCAGCAGCCCGACGCGGACCGGCTCCTACAATGAGCAGTTCTTC.

The rearrangement links TRBV11-2 to TRBJ1-1; 7 nucleotides line up with TRBD1. V lost 5 bases and J lost 9; bases outside the gene matches: 12. CDR1 SGHAT and CDR2 FQNNGV come from the germline V gene. This CDR3 has 14 residues. In DNA form, the CDR3 reads TGTGCCAGCAGCCCCCTGGGCGGGACAGCCAAAGCTTTCTTT. Protein: CASSPLGGTAKAFF.

This clonotype came up a few times. The chain joins TRBV20-1 to TRBJ2-3, with 12 bases lining up with TRBD2. The CDR3 totals 18 residues. The ends lost 1 base at V and 4 bases at J; junction bases unmatched: 12. Per germline, CDR1 DFQATT and CDR2 SNEGSKA (reference sequence). The CDR3 is CSARAMGSSGRAPDTQYF. CDR3 coding DNA: TGCAGTGCTAGAGCCATGGGCTCTAGCGGGAGGGCCCCAGATACGCAGTATTTT.

The V gene is TRBV5-1, the J gene TRBJ1-5, with 7 nucleotides matching TRBD1. V was clipped by 2 bases and J by 7 bases; unmatched bases: 9. Germline V gives CDR1 SGHRS, CDR2 YFSETQ. The CDR3 totals 15 residues. The CDR3 bases are TGCGCCAGCAGCTTAGAGGGGGCGCGAGGACAGCCCCAGCATTTT. The encoded protein is CASSLEGARGQPQHF.